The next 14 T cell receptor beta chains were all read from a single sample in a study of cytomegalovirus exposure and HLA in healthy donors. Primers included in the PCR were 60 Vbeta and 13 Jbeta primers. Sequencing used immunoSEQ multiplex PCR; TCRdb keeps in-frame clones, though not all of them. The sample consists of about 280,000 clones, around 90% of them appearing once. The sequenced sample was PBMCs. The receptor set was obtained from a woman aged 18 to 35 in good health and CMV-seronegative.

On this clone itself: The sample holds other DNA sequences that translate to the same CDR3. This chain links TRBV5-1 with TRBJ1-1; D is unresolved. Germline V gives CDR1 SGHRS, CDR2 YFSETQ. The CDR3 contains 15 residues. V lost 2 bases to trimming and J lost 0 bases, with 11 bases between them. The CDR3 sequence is CASSLIPGLNTEAFF. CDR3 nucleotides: TGCGCCAGCAGCTTAATCCCAGGCTTGAACACTGAAGCTTTCTTT.

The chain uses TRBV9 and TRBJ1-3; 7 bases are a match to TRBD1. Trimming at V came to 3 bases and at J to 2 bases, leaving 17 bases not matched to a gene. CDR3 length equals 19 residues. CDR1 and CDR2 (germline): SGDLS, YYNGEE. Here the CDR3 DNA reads TGTGCCAGCAGCGCCGAGAGACAGGGAGTACTGGCGGCTGGAAACACCATATATTTT. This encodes CASSAERQGVLAAGNTIYF.

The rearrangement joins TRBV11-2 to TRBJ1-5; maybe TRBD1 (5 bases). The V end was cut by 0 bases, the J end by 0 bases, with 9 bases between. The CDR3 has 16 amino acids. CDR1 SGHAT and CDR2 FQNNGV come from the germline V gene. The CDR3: CASSLETVGSNQPQHF. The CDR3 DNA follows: TGTGCCAGCAGCTTAGAGACAGTAGGTAGCAATCAGCCCCAGCATTTT.

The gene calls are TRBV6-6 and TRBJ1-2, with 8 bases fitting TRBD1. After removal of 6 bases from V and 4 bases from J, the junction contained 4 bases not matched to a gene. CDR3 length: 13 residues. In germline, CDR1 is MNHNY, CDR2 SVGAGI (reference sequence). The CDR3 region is CASSYDRGYGYTF. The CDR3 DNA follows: TGTGCCAGCAGCTACGACAGGGGCTATGGCTACACCTTC.

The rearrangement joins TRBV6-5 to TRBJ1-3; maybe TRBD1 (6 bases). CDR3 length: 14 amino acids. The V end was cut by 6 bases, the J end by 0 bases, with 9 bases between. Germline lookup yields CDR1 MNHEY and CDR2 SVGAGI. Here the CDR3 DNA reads TGTGCCAGCAGACAGGGTTCCTCTGGAAACACCATATATTTT. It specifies CASRQGSSGNTIYF.

This CDR3 is CASSLKDGLNIQYF. DNA of the CDR3: TGTGCCAGCAGCTTAAAGGACGGACTAAACATTCAGTACTTC. The chain is built from TRBV13 and TRBJ2-4, with D possibly being TRBD2 (5 bases). The CDR3 spans 14 residues. Germline assignment: CDR1 PRHDT and CDR2 FYEKMQ (reference sequence). Trimming stripped 2 bases from V and 6 bases from J, with 11 bases between.

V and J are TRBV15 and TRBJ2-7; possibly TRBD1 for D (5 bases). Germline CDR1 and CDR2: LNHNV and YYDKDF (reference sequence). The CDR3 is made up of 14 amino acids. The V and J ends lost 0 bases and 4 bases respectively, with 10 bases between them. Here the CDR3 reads CATSREGAGYEQYF. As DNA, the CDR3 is TGTGCCACCAGCAGAGAAGGGGCAGGGTACGAGCAGTACTTC. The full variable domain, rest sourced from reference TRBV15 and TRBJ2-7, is DAMVIQNPRYQVTQFGKPVTLSCSQTLNHNVMYWYQQKSSQAPKLLFHYYDKDFNNEADTPDNFQSRRPNTSFCFLDIRSPGLGDTAMYLCATSREGAGYEQYFGPGTRLTVT.

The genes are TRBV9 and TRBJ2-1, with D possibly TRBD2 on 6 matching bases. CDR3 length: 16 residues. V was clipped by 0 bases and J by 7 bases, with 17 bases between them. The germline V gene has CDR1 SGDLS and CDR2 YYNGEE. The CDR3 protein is CASSVDGGNNANEQFF. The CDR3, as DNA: TGTGCCAGCAGCGTAGATGGGGGGAATAATGCGAATGAGCAGTTCTTC.

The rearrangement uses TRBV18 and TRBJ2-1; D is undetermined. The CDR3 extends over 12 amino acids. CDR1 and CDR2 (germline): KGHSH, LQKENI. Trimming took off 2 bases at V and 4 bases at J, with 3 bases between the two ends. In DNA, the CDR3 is TGTGCCAGCTCACCAGAGTACAATGAGCAGTTCTTC. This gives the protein CASSPEYNEQFF.

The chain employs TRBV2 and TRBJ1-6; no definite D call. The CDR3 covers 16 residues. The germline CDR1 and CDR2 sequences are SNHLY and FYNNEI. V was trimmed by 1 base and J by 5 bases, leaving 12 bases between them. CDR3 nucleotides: TGTGCCAGCAGTGAAGGGGAGGGCATTAATAATTCACCCCTCCACTTT. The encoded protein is CASSEGEGINNSPLHF. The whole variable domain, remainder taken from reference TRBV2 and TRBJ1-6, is EPEVTQTPSHQVTQMGQEVILRCVPISNHLYFYWYRQILGQKVEFLVSFYNNEISEKSEIFDDQFSVERPDGSNFTLKIRSTKLEDSAMYFCASSEGEGINNSPLHFGNGTRLTVT.

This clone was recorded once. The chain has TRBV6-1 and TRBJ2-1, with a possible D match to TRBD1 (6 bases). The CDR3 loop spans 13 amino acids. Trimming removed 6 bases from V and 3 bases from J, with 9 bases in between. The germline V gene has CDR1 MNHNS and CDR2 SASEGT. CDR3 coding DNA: TGTGCCAGCAGCCTGGACAGCTACAATGAGCAGTTCTTC. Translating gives CASSLDSYNEQFF.

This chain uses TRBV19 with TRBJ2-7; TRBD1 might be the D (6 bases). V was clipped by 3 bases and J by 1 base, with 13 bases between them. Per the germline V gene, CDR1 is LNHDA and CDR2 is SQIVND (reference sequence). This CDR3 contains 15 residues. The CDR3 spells CASSMTGGLSYEQYF. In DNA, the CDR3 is TGTGCCAGTAGTATGACAGGCGGCTTATCCTACGAGCAGTACTTC.

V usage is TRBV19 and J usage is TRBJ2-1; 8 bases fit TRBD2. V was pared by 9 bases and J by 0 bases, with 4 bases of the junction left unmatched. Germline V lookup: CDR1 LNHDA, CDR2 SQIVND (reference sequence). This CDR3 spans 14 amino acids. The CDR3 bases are TGTGCCAGCTTAGCGGGGAGCTCCTACAATGAGCAGTTCTTC. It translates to CASLAGSSYNEQFF.

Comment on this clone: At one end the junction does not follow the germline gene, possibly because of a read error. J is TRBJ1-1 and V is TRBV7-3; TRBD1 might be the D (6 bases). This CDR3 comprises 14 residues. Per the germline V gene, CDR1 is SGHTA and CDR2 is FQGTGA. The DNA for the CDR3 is TGTTCCAGCAGCTTTTCAGGGGAGCGCACTGAAGCTTTCTTT. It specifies CSSSFSGERTEAFF.